This T cell receptor (beta chain) was recovered during a study of T cell responses to AZD1222 COVID-19 vaccine. Overall study findings and caveats: Sampling captured repertoires only after the peak T cell response.

Worth noting for this clone: Its antigen is still unknown.

Libraries were prepared by immunoSEQ multiplex PCR; TCRdb keeps only in-frame clonotypes and omits some of them. This table has about 92,000 clones, roughly nine tenths appearing once. CDR1 and CDR2 (germline): MNHEY, SMNVEV (reference sequence). This CDR3 region has 16 residues. Losses at the gene ends were 3 bases for V and 3 bases for J; bases not matched to a gene: 3. The sequence derives from an adult in good health. This specimen was peripheral blood, taken on day 0 of AZD1222 vaccination. The rearrangement links TRBV27 to TRBJ2-2; 11 nucleotides align to TRBD1. The CDR3 spells CASSFMGQGDTGELFF. The CDR3 bases are TGTGCCAGCAGTTTTATGGGACAGGGGGACACCGGGGAGCTGTTTTTT.